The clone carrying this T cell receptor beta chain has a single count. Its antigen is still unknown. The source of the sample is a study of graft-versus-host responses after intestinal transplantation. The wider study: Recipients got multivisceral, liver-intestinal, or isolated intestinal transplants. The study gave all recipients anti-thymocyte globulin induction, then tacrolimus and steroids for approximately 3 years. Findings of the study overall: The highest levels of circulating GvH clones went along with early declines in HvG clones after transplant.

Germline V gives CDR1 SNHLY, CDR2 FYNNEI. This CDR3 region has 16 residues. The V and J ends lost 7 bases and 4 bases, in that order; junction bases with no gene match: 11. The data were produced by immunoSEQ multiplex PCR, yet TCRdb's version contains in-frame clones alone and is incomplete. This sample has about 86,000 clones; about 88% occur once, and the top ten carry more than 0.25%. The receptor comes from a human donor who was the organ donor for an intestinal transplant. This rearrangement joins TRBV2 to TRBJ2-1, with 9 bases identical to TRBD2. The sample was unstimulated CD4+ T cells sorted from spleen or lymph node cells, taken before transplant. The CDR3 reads CASTLNAGGYYNEQFF. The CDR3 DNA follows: TGTGCCAGCACTCTGAATGCGGGAGGGTATTACAATGAGCAGTTCTTC.